Each of the 20 T cell receptor beta chains below was sequenced from the same sample in a study of T-cell reconstitution after alpha-beta-depleted transplantation in children. The authors prepared the TCRbeta library with unique molecular identifiers. TCRdb re-called the PCR reads through MiXCR, storing one row per CDR3 protein. The sample lists around 580,000 distinct CDR3 sequences; 27% were seen once. Material: PBMCs, obtained before TCRalphabeta/CD19-depleted stem cell transplant. The receptors shown here come from a boy in the first two years of life with Wiskott-Aldrich syndrome, due to receive a stem cell transplant.

The J gene is TRBJ2-5, the V gene TRBV11-2; 15 nucleotides agree with TRBD2. There are 20 residues in the CDR3. The trim removed 5 bases at V and 3 bases at J, leaving 16 bases unmatched. Per germline, CDR1 SGHAT and CDR2 FQNNGV. The CDR3 region has the DNA TGTGCCAGCAGCCCGTGGACTAGCGGGAGGGTATTAGGTGGGGAAGAGACCCAGTACTTC. The encoded protein is CASSPWTSGRVLGGEETQYF.

The genes are TRBV5-1 and TRBJ2-6; the D is unclear. Germline CDR1 is SGHRS and CDR2 is YFSETQ. V lost 7 bases and J 0 bases, leaving 17 bases between the germline ends. This CDR3 contains 17 residues. The CDR3 coding sequence is TGCGCCAGCGGCTCCAGCCTTTTGGGCTCTGGGGCCAACGTCCTGACTTTC. Its protein product is CASGSSLLGSGANVLTF.

In this sample, this clonotype turned up many times. The chain joins TRBV5-1 to TRBJ2-3; 14 nucleotides match TRBD2. J gave up 4 bases and V 0 bases, and 10 bases lay outside the gene matches. There are 19 residues in the CDR3. Germline V gene lookup returns CDR1 SGHRS and CDR2 YFSETQ. The CDR3 is CASSLEGTSGSVSPDTQYF. CDR3 nucleotides: TGCGCCAGCAGCTTGGAGGGGACTAGCGGGAGTGTTAGCCCAGATACGCAGTATTTT.

J is TRBJ2-3 and V is TRBV5-1, with D possibly matching TRBD2 (6 bases). The germline gives CDR1 SGHRS, CDR2 YFSETQ. This CDR3 is built from 18 residues. V lost 2 bases, J lost 1 base, and 20 bases lay in between. The CDR3 bases are TGCGCCAGCAGCTTTACGGCGGGAAGGGGCTCTGGCACAGATACGCAGTATTTT. As protein: CASSFTAGRGSGTDTQYF.

This clonotype came up a few times. The V call is TRBV5-4, the J call TRBJ2-7; D unresolved. The CDR3 sequence is 14 residues long. Germline assignment: CDR1 SGHNT and CDR2 YYREEE (reference sequence). Deletions cut 4 bases from V and 1 base from J, with 12 bases between. CDR3 in DNA: TGTGCCAGCAGCGTCGACCGATCTTCCTACGAGCAGTACTTC. It codes for CASSVDRSSYEQYF. Filled out from reference TRBV5-4 and TRBJ2-7, the complete variable domain reads ETGVTQSPTHLIKTRGQQVTLRCSSQSGHNTVSWYQQALGQGPQFIFQYYREEENGRGNFPPRFSGLQFPNYSSELNVNALELDDSALYLCASSVDRSSYEQYFGPGTRLTVT.

This CDR3 reads CSVVGRLPGAQYF. In nucleotides, the CDR3 is TGCAGCGTTGTAGGCAGGCTGCCTGGGGCCCAGTACTTC. This chain joins TRBV29-1 and TRBJ2-5; D call uncertain. V lost 4 bases and J lost 9, with 18 bases in between. Per germline, CDR1 SQVTM and CDR2 ANQGSEA. This CDR3 spans 13 amino acids.

CDR3: CAIGSTSGSTGELFF. Written as DNA, the CDR3 is TGTGCCATCGGTTCGACTAGCGGGTCAACCGGGGAGCTGTTTTTT. The chain uses TRBV10-3 and TRBJ2-2, with 10 positions matching TRBD2. CDR1 ENHRY and CDR2 SYGVKD come from the germline V gene. The ends lost 8 bases at V and 5 bases at J; junction bases unmatched: 8. The CDR3 length is 15 residues.

The chain uses TRBV5-1 and TRBJ1-3, with D possibly matching TRBD1 (5 bases). There are 14 residues in the CDR3. V was pared by 4 bases and J by 0 bases, with 8 bases between. Germline-derived CDR1 and CDR2 are SGHRS and YFSETQ. This chain's CDR3 is CASSTTGSGNTIYF. The CDR3 DNA reads as TGCGCCAGCAGCACCACAGGCTCTGGAAACACCATATATTTT.

CDR3 sequence reads: CASSPRANGETQYF. In DNA, the CDR3 is TGTGCCAGCAGCCCCCGGGCAAATGGGGAGACCCAGTACTTC. This chain connects TRBV4-2 to TRBJ2-5; no clear D gene. This CDR3 has 14 amino acids. Trimming removed 4 bases from V and 5 bases from J, with 14 bases in between. Germline-derived CDR1 and CDR2 are LGHNA and YNFKEQ.

This clonotype was seen only a few times. The rearrangement uses TRBV7-2 and TRBJ2-7; D remains ambiguous. Deletions cut 5 bases from V and 4 bases from J, with 9 bases between. The CDR3 is made up of 12 amino acids. The germline V gene encodes CDR1 SGHTA and CDR2 FQGNSA. The CDR3, as DNA: TGTGCCAGCAGCCAAAAGGGTTACGAGCAGTACTTC. As protein: CASSQKGYEQYF.

This clonotype has just a few counts. This chain links TRBV15 with TRBJ2-7; D gene uncertain. V was pared by 0 bases and J by 6 bases, with 9 bases between. The germline V gene encodes CDR1 LNHNV and CDR2 YYDKDF (reference sequence). This CDR3 has 13 amino acids. This CDR3 reads CATSRDMAVEQYF. The CDR3 region has the DNA TGTGCCACCAGCAGAGATATGGCAGTCGAGCAGTACTTC.

V gene TRBV3-1 combines with J gene TRBJ2-1; D is perhaps TRBD2 (7 bases). CDR3 size: 16 residues. CDR1 and CDR2 (germline): LGHDT, YNNKEL (reference sequence). Trimming shortened V by 4 bases and J by 5 bases, and 18 bases separated the two germline ends. The CDR3 bases are TGTGCCAGCAGCCCCCTTAGGGGGAGGGCGGACAATGAGCAGTTCTTC. Encoded protein: CASSPLRGRADNEQFF.

J is TRBJ1-3 and V is TRBV12-3 or TRBV12-4; no firm D call. The CDR3 spans 15 residues. The V end lost 6 bases, the J end lost 3 bases, and 15 bases lay between the germline ends. As DNA, the CDR3 is TGTGCCAGCAGACCCTCGGGCTATGATGGAAACACCATATATTTT. Protein: CASRPSGYDGNTIYF.

This clonotype occurred a few times. This chain connects TRBV4-2 to TRBJ2-5; TRBD1 agrees at 12 bases. Looked up from germline, CDR1 is LGHNA and CDR2 is YNFKEQ. This CDR3 contains 15 residues. J gave up 5 bases and V 3 bases, and 4 bases lay outside the gene matches. CDR3 amino acids: CASSHRDRGRETQYF. DNA of the CDR3: TGTGCCAGCAGCCACCGGGACAGGGGGCGGGAGACCCAGTACTTC.

This clonotype was counted a few times. The chain is built from TRBV5-1 and TRBJ2-7; D is perhaps TRBD2 (6 bases). Germline V lookup: CDR1 SGHRS, CDR2 YFSETQ. Deletions cut 4 bases from V and 2 bases from J, with 13 bases between. The CDR3 covers 14 residues. CDR3 sequence: CASSVGTAAYEQYF. CDR3 sequence (DNA): TGCGCCAGCAGCGTAGGGACTGCCGCCTACGAGCAGTACTTC.

The CDR3 reads CASSRSSGTEIYEQYF. The CDR3 region has the DNA TGTGCCAGCAGCCGAAGTTCCGGGACAGAGATCTACGAGCAGTACTTC. J is TRBJ2-7 and V is TRBV7-9; TRBD1 agrees at 7 bases. Trimming at V came to 5 bases and at J to 3 bases, leaving 13 bases not matched to a gene. CDR3 length equals 16 residues. CDR1 is SEHNR, CDR2 FQNEAQ, per germline (reference sequence).

This clonotype occurred many times. The chain is built from TRBV5-1 and TRBJ2-2, with D perhaps given as TRBD1 or TRBD2 (5 bases each). CDR3 length: 14 residues. V dropped 4 bases and J dropped 2 bases, with 9 bases sitting between them. Germline loops: CDR1 SGHRS, CDR2 YFSETQ. CDR3 nucleotides: TGCGCCAGCAGCCGGGACCAAAACACCGGGGAGCTGTTTTTT. Protein: CASSRDQNTGELFF.

The J gene is TRBJ2-6, the V gene TRBV5-1; D possibly corresponds to TRBD1 (6 bases). The V gene lost 0 bases and the J gene lost 0 bases, with 13 bases spanning the gap. Germline lookup yields CDR1 SGHRS and CDR2 YFSETQ. The CDR3 spans 18 residues. The CDR3 loop reads CASSLAPTGSSGANVLTF. The CDR3 DNA reads TGCGCCAGCAGCTTGGCCCCGACAGGTTCCTCTGGGGCCAACGTCCTGACTTTC.

This clonotype occurred once. The rearrangement joins TRBV6-1 to TRBJ2-7, with 12 positions matching TRBD1. V shed 4 bases, J shed 6 bases, and the junction held 7 bases outside the gene matches. Germline V gives CDR1 MNHNS, CDR2 SASEGT. This CDR3 comprises 15 residues. DNA of the CDR3: TGTGCCAGCAGTGCCGCGGGACAGGGGGCCGTCGAGCAGTACTTC. It yields the protein CASSAAGQGAVEQYF.

This clonotype was seen a few times. The genes are TRBV5-1 and TRBJ2-5; the D is unclear. The CDR3 length is 14 residues. V was shortened by 0 bases and J by 1 base, with 7 bases between the two germline ends. Germline V CDR1 and CDR2: SGHRS, YFSETQ. The CDR3 coding sequence is TGCGCCAGCAGCTTGGGGATTCCCCAAGAGACCCAGTACTTC. Translation gives CASSLGIPQETQYF.